This T cell receptor (beta chain) was identified in a study of tumor-infiltrating lymphocytes in primary liver carcinoma. Overall study context: Among the tumors, stages were T1-T3 N0M0 and sizes about 4 to 11 cm. In every tissue type, samples returned a similar yield of roughly 3.65 to 7.5 million productive TCRbeta reads.

The study's findings and limits: Overlap in tumor-adjacent and tumor-blood pairs fell below that of tumor region pairs.

The researchers produced TCR beta cDNA from 450 to 600 ng total RNA with a constant-region primer. Libraries for TCR beta were built through three nested multiplex PCR rounds, which together made up a slightly modified ARM-PCR procedure. MiXCR, applied by TCRdb to the multiplex PCR reads, yields one record per CDR3 protein. The data contain 55,000 to 65,000 distinct CDR3 sequences, less than 75% of them singletons. Bulk tissue was left unsorted, and RNA and DNA were co-extracted from 20-30 mg of it. For this clonotype: No antigen is known for it. Germline is not matched at one junction end, which may reflect a read error.

Sequenced input: liver tumor tissue from sampling region 2. Specified subset: tumor region T2, inferior pole. The sequence was obtained from a man aged 35 to 55 with primary liver carcinoma and hepatitis B virus infection.

CDR3 sequence: CTSMGAVVLANEKLFF. The CDR3 DNA is TGTACCAGCATGGGAGCGGTGGTTCTAGCTAATGAAAAACTGTTTTTT. V usage is TRBV6-1 and J usage is TRBJ1-4; D call uncertain. This CDR3 is built from 16 residues. CDR1 is MNHNS, CDR2 SASEGT, per germline.